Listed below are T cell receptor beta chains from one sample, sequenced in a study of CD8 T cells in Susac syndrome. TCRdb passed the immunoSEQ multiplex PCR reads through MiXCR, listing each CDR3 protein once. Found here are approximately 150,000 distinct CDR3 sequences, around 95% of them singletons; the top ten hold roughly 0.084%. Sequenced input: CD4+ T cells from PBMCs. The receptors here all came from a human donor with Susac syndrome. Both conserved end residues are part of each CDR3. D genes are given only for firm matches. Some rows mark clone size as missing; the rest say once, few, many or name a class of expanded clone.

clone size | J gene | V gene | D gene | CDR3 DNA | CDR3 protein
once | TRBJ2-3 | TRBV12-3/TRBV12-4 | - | TGTGCCACCCTTGGGCAGATAACAGATACGCAGTATTTT | CATLGQITDTQYF
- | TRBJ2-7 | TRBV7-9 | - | TGTGCCCGGTTTATCTACGAGCAGTACTTC | CARFIYEQYF
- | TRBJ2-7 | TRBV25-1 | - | TGTGCCAGCAGTGATGGCCCCAAGCAGTACTTC | CASSDGPKQYF
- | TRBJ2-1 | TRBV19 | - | TGTGCCAGTAGTTTGGAGCGGTCTTACTCCTACAATGAGCAGTTCTTC | CASSLERSYSYNEQFF
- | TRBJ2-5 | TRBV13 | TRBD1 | TGTGCCAGCAGCTTCGGGACAGGGGACCGGGAGACCCAGTACTTC | CASSFGTGDRETQYF
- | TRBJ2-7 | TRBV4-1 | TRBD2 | TGCGCCAGCAGCCCGATGAGTGCGGGGGGTACAGATTCCTACGAGCAGTACTTC | CASSPMSAGGTDSYEQYF
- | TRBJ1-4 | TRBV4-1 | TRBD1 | TGCGCCAGCAGCCACCTCCCCCAGGGGGCGAGCGAAAAACTGTTTTTT | CASSHLPQGASEKLFF
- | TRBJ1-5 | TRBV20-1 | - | TGCAGTGCTAGCTTGGGACTCAATCAGCCCCAGCATTTT | CSASLGLNQPQHF
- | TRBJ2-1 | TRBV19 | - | TGTGCCAGTAGGGAAGGAGCGGGTTATGAGCAGTTCTTC | CASREGAGYEQFF
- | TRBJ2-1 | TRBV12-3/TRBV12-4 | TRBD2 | TGTGCCAGCAGGACCACGGGAGGGCCCTCCAATGAGCAGTTCTTC | CASRTTGGPSNEQFF
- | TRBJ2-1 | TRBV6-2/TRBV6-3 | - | TGTGCCAGCAGTCCTCACATAGGCTTGGACTGGAGAGGAGGGTTCTTC | CASSPHIGLDWRGGFF
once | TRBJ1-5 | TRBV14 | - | TGTGCCAGCAGCCGAACAGGGTCGGGCAATCAGCCCCAGCATTTT | CASSRTGSGNQPQHF
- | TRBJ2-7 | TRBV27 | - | TGTGCCAGCAGTTTAGTCGGAAGCGGCTACGAGCAGTACTTC | CASSLVGSGYEQYF
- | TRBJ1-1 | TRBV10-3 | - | TGTGCCATCAGTGAAAAAACAGGGTCGTCGAACACTGAAGCTTTCTTT | CAISEKTGSSNTEAFF
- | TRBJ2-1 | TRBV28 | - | TGTGCCAGCAGCCAGAACTTCCCAATGTACAATGAGCAGTTCTTC | CASSQNFPMYNEQFF
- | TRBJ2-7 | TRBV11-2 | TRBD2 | TGTGCCAGCAGCTTAGATCTAAGGGGAGGGACCTACGAGCAGTACTTC | CASSLDLRGGTYEQYF
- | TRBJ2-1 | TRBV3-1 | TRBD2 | TGTGCCAGCAGCCGACCAGGACTAGGTGGTGAGCAGTTCTTC | CASSRPGLGGEQFF
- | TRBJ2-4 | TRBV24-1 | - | TGTGCCACCAGTGCTTCCCCTACTAGAGTCGAAGAAAACATTCAGTACTTC | CATSASPTRVEENIQYF
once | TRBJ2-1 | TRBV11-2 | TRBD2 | TGTGCCAGCAGCTCGGAGACGACTAGCGGGACCGGGGAGCAGTTCTTC | CASSSETTSGTGEQFF
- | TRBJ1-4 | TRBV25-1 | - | TGTGCCAGCAGTGAACGGAGGGAGGTTAATGAAAAACTGTTTTTT | CASSERREVNEKLFF
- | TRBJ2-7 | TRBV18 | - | TGTGCCAGCTCACCAGGAGCGACTGACTACGAGCAGTACTTC | CASSPGATDYEQYF
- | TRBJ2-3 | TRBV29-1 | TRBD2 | TGCAGCGTTGCACTAGCGGGAAGTCTGGGAGATACGCAGTATTTT | CSVALAGSLGDTQYF
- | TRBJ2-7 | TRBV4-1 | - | TGCGCCAGCAGCCAAGATGGGAGGTTCACACAATCCTACGAGCAGTACTTC | CASSQDGRFTQSYEQYF
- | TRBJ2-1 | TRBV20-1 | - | TGCAGTGCCATGAAGGGTGGGATAAGCGGCAATGAGCAGTTCTTC | CSAMKGGISGNEQFF
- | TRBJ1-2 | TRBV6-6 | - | TGTGCCAGCAGCCCCGGACACCTTTCGGGCGATGGCTACACCTTC | CASSPGHLSGDGYTF
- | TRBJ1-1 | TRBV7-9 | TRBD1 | TGTGCCAGCAGTTATAACAGGGGGCGGACTGAAGCTTTCTTT | CASSYNRGRTEAFF
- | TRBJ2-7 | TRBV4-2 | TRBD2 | TGTGCCAGCAGCCAAGAGCCAGCGGGGAACTCCTACGAGCAGTACTTC | CASSQEPAGNSYEQYF
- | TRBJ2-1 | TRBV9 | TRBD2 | TGTGCCAGCAGCGCGCCGGGGGGGCGAAACAATGAGCAGTTCTTC | CASSAPGGRNNEQFF
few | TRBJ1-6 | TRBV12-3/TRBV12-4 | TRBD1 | TGTGCCAGCAGTGACAGGGGTAATTCACCCCTCCACTTT | CASSDRGNSPLHF
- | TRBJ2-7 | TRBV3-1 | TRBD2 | TGTGCCAGCAGCCCAAGTCCTCTAGCGGGTACTTTCTACGAGCAGTACTTC | CASSPSPLAGTFYEQYF
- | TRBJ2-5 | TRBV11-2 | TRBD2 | TGTGCCAGCAGCGTAGCGGGGGGGCGGGAGACCCAGTACTTC | CASSVAGGRETQYF
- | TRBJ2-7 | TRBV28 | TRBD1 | TGTGCCAGCAGTTTATCCGGGACAGGTTCCTACGAGCAGTACTTC | CASSLSGTGSYEQYF
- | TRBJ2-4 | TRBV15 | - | TGTGCCACCAGCACGCGGGATGGCTTAAACATTCAGTACTTC | CATSTRDGLNIQYF
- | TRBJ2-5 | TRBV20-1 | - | TGCAGTGCTAGTGGTCTGAGCTTCCAAGAGACCCAGTACTTC | CSASGLSFQETQYF
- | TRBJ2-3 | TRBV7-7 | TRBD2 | TGTGCCAGCAGCCCGAGGGTAGCGGGGGCGGGGGATACGCAGTATTTT | CASSPRVAGAGDTQYF
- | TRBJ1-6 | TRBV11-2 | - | TGTGCCAGCAGCTTCCAGGGCCTGGGATCACCCCTCCACTTT | CASSFQGLGSPLHF
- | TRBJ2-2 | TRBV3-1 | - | TGTGCCAGCAGCCAAGTCTTGTCTTCCAACACCGGGGAGCTGTTTTTT | CASSQVLSSNTGELFF
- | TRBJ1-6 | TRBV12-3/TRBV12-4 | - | TGTGCCAGCAGTCCCACGGGTATTAATTCACCCCTCCACTTT | CASSPTGINSPLHF
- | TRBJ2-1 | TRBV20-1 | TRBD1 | TGCAGTGCTAGAGACCCGAGCCGGGACAGGGTTGAGCAGTTCTTC | CSARDPSRDRVEQFF
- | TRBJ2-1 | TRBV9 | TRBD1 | TGTGCCAGCAGCGCTCACGGGACAGGGGGTCTTGAGCAGTTCTTC | CASSAHGTGGLEQFF
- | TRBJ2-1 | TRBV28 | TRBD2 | TGTGCCAGCAGTTTCCGACTAGCTAACAATGAGCAGTTCTTC | CASSFRLANNEQFF
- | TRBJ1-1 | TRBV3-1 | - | TGTGCCAGCAGCCCCAATGGGAGGGAAGCTTTCTTT | CASSPNGREAFF
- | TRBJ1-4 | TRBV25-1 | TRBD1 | TGTGCCAGCACCTCCGGGACAGGTGCGGGGAAACTGTTTTTT | CASTSGTGAGKLFF
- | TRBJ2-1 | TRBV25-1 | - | TGTGCCAGCAGTGAATGGGGCTCGACAGGACGCTCCTACAATGAGCAGTTCTTC | CASSEWGSTGRSYNEQFF
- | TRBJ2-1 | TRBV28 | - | TGTGCCAGCAGTTTGTCCTCAGGGGCGGGAGTGACCAATGAGCAGTTCTTC | CASSLSSGAGVTNEQFF
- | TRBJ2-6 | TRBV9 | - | TGTGCCAGCAGCGCAACCTCAGGCTCTGGGGCCAACGTCCTGACTTTC | CASSATSGSGANVLTF
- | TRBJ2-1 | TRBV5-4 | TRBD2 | TGTGCCAGCAGCTTGGCTAGCGGTAGCTCCTACAATGAGCAGTTCTTC | CASSLASGSSYNEQFF
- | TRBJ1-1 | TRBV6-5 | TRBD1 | TGTGCCAGCAGTTACTCGGGGACAGGGAACCTCCAGGAAGCTTTCTTT | CASSYSGTGNLQEAFF
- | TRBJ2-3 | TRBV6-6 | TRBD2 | TGTGCCTCACAGAGAGCGGGGCACACAGATACGCAGTATTTT | CASQRAGHTDTQYF
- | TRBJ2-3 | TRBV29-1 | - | TGCAGCGTTTCAATTGAGGCAGATACGCAGTATTTT | CSVSIEADTQYF
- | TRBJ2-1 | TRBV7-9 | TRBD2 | TGTGCCAGCGCCGACCATCTAGCGGGGGTCTCTAATGAGCAGTTCTTC | CASADHLAGVSNEQFF
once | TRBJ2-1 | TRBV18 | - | TGTGCCAGCTCACCACCTCTAGGGGGTGAGCAGTTCTTC | CASSPPLGGEQFF